This entry describes one T cell receptor (beta chain). The data derive from a study of blood T cells in healthy people across ages. Combining a sample-barcoded 5' primer with a J-beta primer mix, a second PCR ran for about 6 to 12 cycles. TCRdb re-analysed the 5' RACE reads in MiXCR, keeping a single row per CDR3 protein. The sample includes 800,000 or so distinct CDR3 sequences, more than 20% of them seen just once. V lost 6 bases to trimming and J lost 2 bases; unmatched junction nucleotides: 7. This CDR3 has 14 amino acids. CDR1 is MNHEY and CDR2 is SVGEGT in the germline V gene. The same data also went into a second study, on T cells of mothers and their children.

The sample comprised blood. This clonotype originated in a boy younger than 18 in good health. The chain couples TRBV6-2 or TRBV6-3 to TRBJ2-7, with 7 bases that match TRBD1. The CDR3 DNA is TGTGCCAGCAGCAACCTGGGACAGACCTACGAGCAGTACTTC. Translating it yields CASSNLGQTYEQYF.